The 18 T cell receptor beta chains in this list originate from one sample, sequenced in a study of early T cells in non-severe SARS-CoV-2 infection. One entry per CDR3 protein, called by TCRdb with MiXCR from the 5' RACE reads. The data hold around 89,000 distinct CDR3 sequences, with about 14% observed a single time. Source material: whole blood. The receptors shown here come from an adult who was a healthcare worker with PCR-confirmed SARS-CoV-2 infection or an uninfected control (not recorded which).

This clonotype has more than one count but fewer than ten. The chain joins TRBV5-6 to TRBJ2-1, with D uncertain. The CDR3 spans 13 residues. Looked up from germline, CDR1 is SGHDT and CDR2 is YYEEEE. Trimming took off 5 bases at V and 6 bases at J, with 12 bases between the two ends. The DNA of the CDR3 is TGTGCCAGCAGTCCCACCTTATCCAATGAGCAGTTCTTC. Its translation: CASSPTLSNEQFF.

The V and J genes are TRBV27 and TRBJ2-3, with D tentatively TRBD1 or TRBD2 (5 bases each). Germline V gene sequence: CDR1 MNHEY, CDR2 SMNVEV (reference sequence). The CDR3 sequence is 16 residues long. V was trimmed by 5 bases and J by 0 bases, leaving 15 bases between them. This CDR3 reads CASSPGTVLSTDTQYF. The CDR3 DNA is TGTGCCAGCAGTCCAGGGACGGTGCTTAGCACAGATACGCAGTATTTT.

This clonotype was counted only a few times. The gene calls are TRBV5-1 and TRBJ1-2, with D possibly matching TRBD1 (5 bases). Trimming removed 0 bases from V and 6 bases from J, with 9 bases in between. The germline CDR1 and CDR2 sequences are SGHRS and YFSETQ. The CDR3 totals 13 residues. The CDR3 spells CASSLVGTNGYTF. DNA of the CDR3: TGCGCCAGCAGCTTGGTAGGGACCAATGGCTACACCTTC. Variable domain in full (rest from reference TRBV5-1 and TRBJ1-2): KAGVTQTPRYLIKTRGQQVTLSCSPISGHRSVSWYQQTPGQGLQFLFEYFSETQRNKGNFPGRFSGRQFSNSRSEMNVSTLELGDSALYLCASSLVGTNGYTFGSGTRLTVV.

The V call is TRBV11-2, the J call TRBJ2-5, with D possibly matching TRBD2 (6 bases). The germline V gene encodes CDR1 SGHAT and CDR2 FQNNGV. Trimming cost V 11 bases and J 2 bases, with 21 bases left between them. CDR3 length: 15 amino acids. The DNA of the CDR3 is TGTGCCGGATCCCCGGGAGACTGGAGTCAAGAGACCCAGTACTTC. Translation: CAGSPGDWSQETQYF.

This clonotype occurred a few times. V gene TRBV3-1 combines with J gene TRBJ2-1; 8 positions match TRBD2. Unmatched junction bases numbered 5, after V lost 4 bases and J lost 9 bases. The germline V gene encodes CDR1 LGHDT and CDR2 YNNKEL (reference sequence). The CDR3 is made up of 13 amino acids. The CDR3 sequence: CASSRAGAGEQFF. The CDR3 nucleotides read TGTGCCAGCAGCCGAGCGGGGGCCGGTGAGCAGTTCTTC.

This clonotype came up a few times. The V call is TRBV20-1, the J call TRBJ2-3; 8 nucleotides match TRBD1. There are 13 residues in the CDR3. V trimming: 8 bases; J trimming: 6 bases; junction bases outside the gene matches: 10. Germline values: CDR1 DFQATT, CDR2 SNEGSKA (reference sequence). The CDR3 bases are TGCAGTACGGGGACAGGTCGACGGGATACGCAGTATTTT. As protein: CSTGTGRRDTQYF.

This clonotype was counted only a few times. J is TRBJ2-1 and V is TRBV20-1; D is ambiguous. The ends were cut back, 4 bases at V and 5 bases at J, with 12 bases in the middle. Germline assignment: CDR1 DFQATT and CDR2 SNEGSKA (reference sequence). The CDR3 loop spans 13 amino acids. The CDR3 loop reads CSATPRPNNEQFF. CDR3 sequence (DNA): TGCAGTGCTACTCCTCGCCCCAACAATGAGCAGTTCTTC.

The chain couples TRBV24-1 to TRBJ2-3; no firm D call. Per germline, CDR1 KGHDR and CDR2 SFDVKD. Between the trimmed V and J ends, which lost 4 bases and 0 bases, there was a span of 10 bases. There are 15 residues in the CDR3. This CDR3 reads CATSDPRRSTDTQYF. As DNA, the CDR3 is TGTGCCACCAGTGACCCCAGGCGGAGCACAGATACGCAGTATTTT.

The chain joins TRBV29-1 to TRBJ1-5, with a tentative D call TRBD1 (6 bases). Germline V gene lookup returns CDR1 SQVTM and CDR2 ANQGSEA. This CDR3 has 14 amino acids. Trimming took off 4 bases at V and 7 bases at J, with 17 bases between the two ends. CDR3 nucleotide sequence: TGCAGCGTTGTTTTGATGGGGGCCGGGCAGCCCCAGCATTTT. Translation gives CSVVLMGAGQPQHF.

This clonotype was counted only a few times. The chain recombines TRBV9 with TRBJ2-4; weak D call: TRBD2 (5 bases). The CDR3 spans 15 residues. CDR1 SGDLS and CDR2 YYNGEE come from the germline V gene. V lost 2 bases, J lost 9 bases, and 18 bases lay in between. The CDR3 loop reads CASSVAEDFFSIQYF. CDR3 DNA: TGTGCCAGCAGCGTCGCCGAGGACTTTTTCAGCATTCAGTACTTC.

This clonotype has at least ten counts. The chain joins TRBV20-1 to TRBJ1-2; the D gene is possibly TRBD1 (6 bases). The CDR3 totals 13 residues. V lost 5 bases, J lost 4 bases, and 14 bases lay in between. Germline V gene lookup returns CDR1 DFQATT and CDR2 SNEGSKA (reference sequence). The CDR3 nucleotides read TGCAGTGCTCCTCCCCGAGGGGGCTATGGCTACACCTTC. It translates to CSAPPRGGYGYTF.

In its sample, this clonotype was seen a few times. CDR3 region: CSVENRGSFEAFF. Here the CDR3 DNA reads TGCAGCGTTGAGAACAGGGGAAGTTTTGAAGCTTTCTTT. The chain is built from TRBV29-1 and TRBJ1-1, with 7 bases aligning to TRBD1. This CDR3 spans 13 amino acids. The V gene end was trimmed by 3 bases and the J gene end by 7 bases; junction bases not matched to a gene: 8. Germline CDR1 SQVTM, CDR2 ANQGSEA.

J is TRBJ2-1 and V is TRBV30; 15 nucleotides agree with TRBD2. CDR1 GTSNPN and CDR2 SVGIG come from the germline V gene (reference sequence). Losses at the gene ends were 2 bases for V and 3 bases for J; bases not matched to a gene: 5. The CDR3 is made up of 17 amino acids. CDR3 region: CAWSWTSGGEIYNEQFF. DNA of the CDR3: TGTGCCTGGAGTTGGACTAGCGGGGGGGAAATCTACAATGAGCAGTTCTTC.

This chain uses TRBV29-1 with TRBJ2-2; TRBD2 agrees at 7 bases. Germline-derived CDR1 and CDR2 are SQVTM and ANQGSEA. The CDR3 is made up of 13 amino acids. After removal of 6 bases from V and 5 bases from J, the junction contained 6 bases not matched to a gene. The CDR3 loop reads CSVGRGLTGELFF. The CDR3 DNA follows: TGCAGCGTGGGGAGGGGTTTGACCGGGGAGCTGTTTTTT.

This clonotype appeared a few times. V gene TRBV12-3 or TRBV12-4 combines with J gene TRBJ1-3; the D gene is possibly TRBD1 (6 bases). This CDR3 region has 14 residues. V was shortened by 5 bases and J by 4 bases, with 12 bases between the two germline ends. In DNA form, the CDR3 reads TGTGCCAGCAGTACGGAAGACAGGGGAAACACCATATATTTT. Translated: CASSTEDRGNTIYF.

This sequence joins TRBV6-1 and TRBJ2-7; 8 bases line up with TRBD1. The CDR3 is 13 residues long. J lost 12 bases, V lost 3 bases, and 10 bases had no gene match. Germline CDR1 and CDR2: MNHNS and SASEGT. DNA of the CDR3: TGTGCCAGCAGTGATCGGACAGGGTCCAAGCGGTACGTC. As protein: CASSDRTGSKRYV.

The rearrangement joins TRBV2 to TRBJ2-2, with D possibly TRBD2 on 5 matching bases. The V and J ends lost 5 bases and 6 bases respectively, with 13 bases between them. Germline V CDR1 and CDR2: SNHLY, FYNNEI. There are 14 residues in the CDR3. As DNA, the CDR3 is TGTGCCAGCAGTCCAACCAATAGCGCCGGGGAGCTGTTTTTT. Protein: CASSPTNSAGELFF.

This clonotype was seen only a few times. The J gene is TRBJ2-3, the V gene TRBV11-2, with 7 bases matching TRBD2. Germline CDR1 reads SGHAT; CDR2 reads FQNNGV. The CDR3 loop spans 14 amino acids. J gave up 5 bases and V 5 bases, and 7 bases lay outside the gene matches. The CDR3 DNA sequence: TGTGCCAGCAGCCTTAGCGGGTTTCGAGATACGCAGTATTTT. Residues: CASSLSGFRDTQYF.